Listed below are T cell receptor beta chains from one sample, sequenced in a study of blood T cell repertoires in COVID-19. This table comes from immunoSEQ multiplex PCR, and its TCRdb copy is limited to in-frame clones, with some not included. The sample contains 200,000 to 250,000 clones, around four fifths of which appear only once. Sample: PBMCs or T cells enriched from blood (not recorded which). All receptors derive from a woman in her fifties or sixties who had been exposed to COVID-19. CDR3s include the opening cysteine and the closing phenylalanine or tryptophan. Fields, in order: V gene, clone size, CDR3 length, D gene, J gene, CDR3 protein, CDR3 DNA. D genes are given only for firm matches. The listing skips clone size in some rows; elsewhere it reads once, few, many or a size class.

>TRBV7-9|once|13|TRBD1|TRBJ1-5
CASSGTGNQPQHF
TGTGCCAGCAGTGGGACAGGCAATCAGCCCCAGCATTTT
>TRBV7-2|-|14|TRBD1|TRBJ2-5
CASSPGQGTETQYF
TGTGCCAGCAGCCCCGGACAGGGTACAGAGACCCAGTACTTC
>TRBV6-5|-|13|-|TRBJ1-1
CASGGTANTEAFF
TGTGCCAGCGGGGGGACGGCCAACACTGAAGCTTTCTTT
>TRBV7-6|-|11|-|TRBJ2-1
CASSLGREQFF
TGTGCCAGCAGCTTAGGGAGGGAGCAGTTCTTC
>TRBV6-5|once|14|TRBD1|TRBJ1-6
CASSSGTGASPLHF
TGTGCCAGCAGTTCCGGGACAGGGGCTTCACCCCTCCACTTT
>TRBV3-1/TRBV3-2|-|15|-|TRBJ2-5
CASSQERGRVETQYF
TGTGCCAGCAGCCAAGAGCGGGGAAGGGTAGAGACCCAGTACTTC
>TRBV6-5|-|14|TRBD1|TRBJ2-3
CASGQVASTDTQYF
TGTGCCAGCGGACAGGTGGCGAGCACAGATACGCAGTATTTT
>TRBV11-2|few|14|-|TRBJ1-1
CASSSQTGRKSAFF
TGTGCCAGCAGCTCACAAACAGGGCGTAAAAGTGCTTTCTTT
>TRBV5-6|-|17|TRBD1|TRBJ2-3
CASSHVKRDRGQGTQYF
TGTGCCAGCAGCCACGTTAAAAGGGACAGGGGCCAAGGTACGCAGTATTTT
>TRBV23-1|-|17|-|TRBJ1-2
CASSRSLSRGSHYGYTF
TGCGCCAGCAGCCGGTCCCTCTCCCGGGGGTCGCACTATGGCTACACCTTC
>TRBV2|-|14|-|TRBJ2-7
CASSDPPGTYEQYF
TGTGCCAGCAGTGATCCCCCAGGGACCTACGAGCAGTACTTC
>TRBV5-1|few|13|-|TRBJ1-1
CASSFTENTEAFF
TGCGCCAGCAGCTTTACAGAGAACACTGAAGCTTTCTTT
>TRBV12-3/TRBV12-4|-|13|-|TRBJ1-3
CASIISSGNTIYF
TGTGCCAGCATCATCAGCTCTGGAAACACCATATATTTT
>TRBV7-7|-|13|TRBD2|TRBJ2-3
CASSSGEGNTQYF
TGTGCCAGCAGTAGCGGGGAAGGGAATACGCAGTATTTT
>TRBV18|-|16|TRBD1|TRBJ1-6
CASSQDRGLVGSPLHF
TGTGCCAGCTCACAGGACAGGGGGCTCGTAGGCTCACCCCTCCACTTT